The rows below give T cell receptor beta chains drawn from one sample of a study of cytomegalovirus exposure and HLA in healthy donors. Assay: immunoSEQ multiplex PCR; the TCRdb copy retains only in-frame clones and omits some. The sample shows 150,000 to 200,000 clones, around 62% of them seen only once. Source material: PBMCs. Receptors originate from a man aged 40-49 years in good health and CMV-seronegative. The CDR3 runs from the conserved cysteine through the conserved F or W. A D gene is named only where the DNA matches it firmly. Expanded clones are given a class, and other clones once, few, many or no size at all.

V: TRBV6-5; size: few; length: 16; D: TRBD2; J: TRBJ2-5; CDR3: CASSLLAGAPSETQYF; DNA: TGTGCCAGCAGTTTGTTAGCGGGTGCTCCATCAGAGACCCAGTACTTC
V: TRBV7-2; size: .; length: 15; D: .; J: TRBJ1-2; CDR3: CASSLGLSANYGYTF; DNA: TGTGCCAGCAGCTTGGGACTTTCCGCTAACTATGGCTACACCTTC
V: TRBV19; size: once; length: 18; D: TRBD2; J: TRBJ2-4; CDR3: CASSIDSGGVGGKNIQYF; DNA: TGTGCCAGTAGTATAGATTCGGGGGGAGTTGGCGGAAAAAACATTCAGTACTTC
V: TRBV5-1; size: .; length: 15; D: .; J: TRBJ2-7; CDR3: CASSLEPGQAYEQYF; DNA: TGCGCCAGCAGCTTGGAACCAGGGCAGGCCTACGAGCAGTACTTC
V: TRBV19; size: .; length: 15; D: .; J: TRBJ2-5; CDR3: CASSKERRLQETQYF; DNA: TGTGCCAGTAGTAAGGAGAGAAGGCTCCAAGAGACCCAGTACTTC
V: TRBV6-5; size: .; length: 13; D: .; J: TRBJ1-5; CDR3: CAITERSGQPQHF; DNA: TGTGCCATCACCGAGAGGTCGGGTCAGCCCCAGCATTTT
V: TRBV30; size: .; length: 15; D: .; J: TRBJ2-5; CDR3: CAWSAKLQGLETQYF; DNA: TGTGCCTGGAGTGCAAAACTACAGGGTTTAGAGACCCAGTACTTC
V: TRBV30; size: few; length: 15; D: .; J: TRBJ2-1; CDR3: CAWSAEAASYNEQFF; DNA: TGTGCCTGGAGCGCCGAAGCGGCCTCCTACAATGAGCAGTTCTTC
V: TRBV7-6; size: .; length: 12; D: .; J: TRBJ2-3; CDR3: CASRGQTDTQYF; DNA: TGTGCCAGCAGGGGACAAACAGATACGCAGTATTTT
V: TRBV28; size: .; length: 15; D: .; J: TRBJ2-5; CDR3: CASSLSGGAVGTQYF; DNA: TGTGCCAGCAGTTTATCGGGGGGCGCCGTAGGGACCCAGTACTTC
V: TRBV19; size: .; length: 15; D: TRBD1; J: TRBJ2-7; CDR3: CASSTGGKSSYEQYF; DNA: TGTGCCAGTAGTACAGGGGGCAAGAGCTCCTACGAGCAGTACTTC
V: TRBV19; size: .; length: 14; D: TRBD1; J: TRBJ2-5; CDR3: CASSIGQGQETQYF; DNA: TGTGCCAGTAGTATAGGACAGGGACAAGAGACCCAGTACTTC
V: TRBV6-1; size: .; length: 14; D: TRBD1; J: TRBJ1-4; CDR3: CASNLGTGNEKLFF; DNA: TGTGCCAGCAACTTAGGGACAGGCAATGAAAAACTGTTTTTT
V: TRBV7-6; size: .; length: 15; D: TRBD2; J: TRBJ2-3; CDR3: CASSPSGTSGDTQYF; DNA: TGTGCCAGCAGCCCCTCCGGGACTAGCGGAGATACGCAGTATTTT
V: TRBV27; size: .; length: 14; D: TRBD1; J: TRBJ2-7; CDR3: CASGERDRAYEQYF; DNA: TGTGCCAGCGGGGAACGGGACAGAGCCTACGAGCAGTACTTC
V: TRBV7-2; size: few; length: 14; D: .; J: TRBJ2-7; CDR3: CASRGGPTSYEQYF; DNA: TGTGCCAGCAGGGGGGGACCGACCTCCTACGAGCAGTACTTC
V: TRBV7-2; size: .; length: 16; D: TRBD2; J: TRBJ2-5; CDR3: CASSPSLAGGRETQYF; DNA: TGTGCCAGCAGCCCCTCGTTAGCGGGGGGGCGAGAGACCCAGTACTTC
V: TRBV25-1; size: .; length: 15; D: .; J: TRBJ2-2; CDR3: CASSEPLPGTGELFF; DNA: TGTGCCAGCAGTGAACCCTTGCCGGGCACCGGGGAGCTGTTTTTT
V: TRBV5-1; size: .; length: 13; D: TRBD1; J: TRBJ2-5; CDR3: CASSLTGVETQYF; DNA: TGCGCCAGCAGCTTGACAGGGGTAGAGACCCAGTACTTC
V: TRBV28; size: .; length: 15; D: .; J: TRBJ1-2; CDR3: CASSFRGEDDYGYTF; DNA: TGTGCCAGCAGTTTTCGTGGGGAGGACGACTATGGCTACACCTTC
V: TRBV6-4; size: few; length: 17; D: TRBD1; J: TRBJ2-1; CDR3: CASSPGTWGQGRNEQFF; DNA: TGTGCCAGCAGCCCTGGGACTTGGGGACAGGGAAGGAATGAGCAGTTCTTC
V: TRBV19; size: few; length: 14; D: .; J: TRBJ1-1; CDR3: CASSIDLQGAEAFF; DNA: TGTGCCAGTAGTATAGATCTACAGGGAGCTGAAGCTTTCTTT
V: TRBV14; size: .; length: 15; D: TRBD2; J: TRBJ2-5; CDR3: CASSQILSGYGTQYF; DNA: TGTGCCAGCAGCCAAATCCTTAGCGGGTATGGGACCCAGTACTTC
V: TRBV6-6; size: .; length: 13; D: TRBD1; J: TRBJ2-7; CDR3: CASSYYRGREQYF; DNA: TGTGCCAGCAGTTACTATAGGGGGCGCGAGCAGTACTTC
V: TRBV6-5; size: few; length: 15; D: .; J: TRBJ1-1; CDR3: CASSYGAEGNTEAFF; DNA: TGTGCCAGCAGTTACGGGGCGGAGGGGAACACTGAAGCTTTCTTT
V: TRBV7-2; size: .; length: 14; D: TRBD1; J: TRBJ1-5; CDR3: CASSGTGGNQPQHF; DNA: TGTGCCAGCAGCGGGACAGGGGGCAATCAGCCCCAGCATTTT
V: TRBV5-4; size: .; length: 15; D: .; J: TRBJ1-2; CDR3: CASSLAGRENYGYTF; DNA: TGTGCCAGCAGCTTGGCAGGGAGGGAGAACTATGGCTACACCTTC
V: TRBV29-1; size: .; length: 13; D: .; J: TRBJ1-1; CDR3: CSVPREGNTEAFF; DNA: TGCAGCGTCCCCCGGGAGGGCAACACTGAAGCTTTCTTT
V: TRBV5-1; size: few; length: 14; D: .; J: TRBJ2-7; CDR3: CASSGQGGLNEQYF; DNA: TGCGCCAGCAGCGGCCAGGGGGGCCTCAACGAGCAGTACTTC